This T cell receptor beta chain was recovered during a study of T cells in localized non-small cell lung cancer. The study's findings and limits: Uninvolved adjacent lung had more T cell clonality than any other tissue, topping tumor. Sequencing involved a lone tumor region, leaving heterogeneity possible. Appearance in adjacent lung was seen for a median around 60 of the top 100 tumor clones.

The CDR3 consists of 18 residues. Looked up from germline, CDR1 is MGHRA and CDR2 is YSYEKL. Between the trimmed V and J ends, which lost 0 bases and 4 bases, there was a span of 21 bases. Only one count was recorded for this clone. Its target is unknown. Using immunoSEQ multiplex PCR, the repertoire was profiled, and TCRdb retains in-frame clones only, with some absent. Of tens of thousands of clones in the sample, around 89% were seen once. This clonotype was obtained from a woman aged 35 to 69 with stage I squamous cell lung carcinoma. The source material was peripheral blood, sampled before any cancer treatment. This chain links TRBV4-1 with TRBJ2-5, with D possibly matching TRBD1 (5 bases). The CDR3 sequence is CASSQDAQGLTPGETQYF. As DNA, the CDR3 is TGCGCCAGCAGCCAAGATGCCCAGGGATTGACTCCAGGAGAGACCCAGTACTTC.